Below, 21 T cell receptor beta chains from the same sample are listed, as sequenced in a study of technical replicates of blood from several donors. TCRdb's table, derived via immunoSEQ multiplex PCR, lists solely in-frame clones and lacks some. The table records around 80,000 clones, around nine tenths of them present only once. Sequenced: T cells isolated from PBMCs. The source of these receptors is a human donor in good health.

This clone was recorded once. CDR3 sequence: CASSLRLDYYNEQFF. In DNA, the CDR3 is TGTGCCAGCAGCTTAAGGCTAGATTATTACAATGAGCAGTTCTTC. The chain recombines TRBV11-2 with TRBJ2-1; D call uncertain. Germline loops: CDR1 SGHAT, CDR2 FQNNGV. V lost 2 bases and J 4 bases, leaving 12 bases between the germline ends. This CDR3 comprises 15 residues.

The genes are TRBV29-1 and TRBJ1-3; 7 nucleotides match TRBD1. CDR1 is SQVTM, CDR2 ANQGSEA, per germline. The CDR3 extends over 16 amino acids. Trimming at V came to 4 bases and at J to 2 bases, leaving 11 bases not matched to a gene. The DNA of the CDR3 is TGCAGCGTTGGGCCCGGGACAGAGAGGGCTGGAAACACCATATATTTT. It yields the protein CSVGPGTERAGNTIYF. The variable domain in full, with the rest retrieved from reference TRBV29-1 and TRBJ1-3, is SAVISQKPSRDICQRGTSLTIQCQVDSQVTMMFWYRQQPGQSLTLIATANQGSEATYESGFVIDKFPISRPNLTFSTLTVSNMSPEDSSIYLCSVGPGTERAGNTIYFGEGSWLTVV.

The chain recombines TRBV10-2 with TRBJ1-1; no firm D call. In germline, CDR1 is WSHSY, CDR2 SAAADI. The CDR3 extends over 13 amino acids. The ends were cut back, 4 bases at V and 3 bases at J, with 9 bases in the middle. CDR3 loop: CASSVARDTEAFF. The CDR3 nucleotides read TGCGCCAGCAGTGTAGCCCGGGACACTGAAGCTTTCTTT.

The rearrangement links TRBV5-1 to TRBJ1-2, with 8 bases lining up with TRBD1. The V segment lost 5 bases and the J segment 1 base; nucleotides outside the gene matches: 1. The CDR3 loop spans 13 amino acids. Germline V gene lookup returns CDR1 SGHRS and CDR2 YFSETQ. CDR3 sequence: CASRTGGNYGYTF. CDR3 sequence (DNA): TGCGCCAGCAGAACAGGGGGTAACTATGGCTACACCTTC.

This chain connects TRBV9 to TRBJ1-1, with 7 nucleotides matching TRBD1. CDR1 is SGDLS, CDR2 YYNGEE, per germline. CDR3 length equals 11 residues. J lost 7 bases, V lost 5 bases, and 2 bases had no gene match. In DNA form, the CDR3 reads TGTGCCAGCAGGACAGGGAATGAAGCTTTCTTT. It specifies CASRTGNEAFF.

This clone was counted a few times. The rearrangement links TRBV27 to TRBJ1-1, with D possibly being TRBD1 (5 bases). The CDR3 runs 14 residues. The germline gives CDR1 MNHEY, CDR2 SMNVEV (reference sequence). V was pared by 5 bases and J by 1 base, with 11 bases between. CDR3 residues: CASSIVGGNTEAFF. In DNA form, the CDR3 reads TGTGCCAGCAGTATCGTGGGGGGGAACACTGAAGCTTTCTTT.

This rearrangement joins TRBV5-1 to TRBJ2-6; 8 nucleotides line up with TRBD1. J gave up 4 bases and V 4 bases, and 4 bases lay outside the gene matches. The V gene's germline CDR1 is SGHRS and CDR2 YFSETQ. The CDR3 is made up of 15 amino acids. CDR3 nucleotides: TGCGCCAGCAGCCGACAGGGGAACGGGGCCAACGTCCTGACTTTC. It encodes CASSRQGNGANVLTF.

The chain recombines TRBV5-1 with TRBJ2-2; perhaps TRBD2 as D (6 bases). The V gene lost 1 base and the J gene lost 7 bases, with 17 bases spanning the gap. From germline, CDR1 is SGHRS and CDR2 YFSETQ. The CDR3 extends over 16 amino acids. CDR3 DNA: TGCGCCAGCAGCTTGAACGGGAGTCCTATTAGCGGGGAGCTGTTTTTT. Its protein is CASSLNGSPISGELFF.

In DNA form, the CDR3 reads TGTGCCAGCAGACCGGGACGGGGGGCCCGCGAAGCTTTCTTT. Residues: CASRPGRGAREAFF. The chain has TRBV2 and TRBJ1-1; a possible D gene is TRBD1 (6 bases). This CDR3 region has 14 residues. V shed 6 bases and J shed 8 bases, with 19 bases lying between them. Germline CDR1 and CDR2: SNHLY and FYNNEI.

This sequence joins TRBV29-1 and TRBJ2-7; D is perhaps TRBD2 (5 bases). Looked up from germline, CDR1 is SQVTM and CDR2 is ANQGSEA. The V gene lost 6 bases and the J gene lost 4 bases, with 16 bases spanning the gap. CDR3 length equals 13 residues. The CDR3 spells CSVLLTTRYEQYF. For the CDR3, the DNA is TGCAGCGTCCTACTGACCACTAGATACGAGCAGTACTTC.

The genes are TRBV27 and TRBJ2-7, with D unclear. CDR1 and CDR2 from the germline V gene are MNHEY and SMNVEV (reference sequence). This CDR3 is 13 amino acids long. V dropped 2 bases and J dropped 1 base, with 6 bases sitting between them. The DNA of the CDR3 is TGTGCCAGCAGTTTAGGCTTATCCTACGAGCAGTACTTC. Translation gives CASSLGLSYEQYF.

In this sample, this clone turned up once. The CDR3 DNA is TGTGCCAGCAGCTTCGGGCAGGGTTCCAGTGGCTACACCTTC. It codes for CASSFGQGSSGYTF. This chain links TRBV5-6 with TRBJ1-2; possibly TRBD1 for D (5 bases). Trimming took 2 bases from V and 7 from J, leaving 15 bases between them. The length of the CDR3 is 14 residues. CDR1 is SGHDT and CDR2 is YYEEEE in the germline V gene.

CDR3 amino acids: CASSLDPRNYGYTF. In nucleotides, the CDR3 is TGCGCCAGCAGCTTGGATCCCAGGAACTATGGCTACACCTTC. V usage is TRBV5-1 and J usage is TRBJ1-2; D gene ambiguous. The CDR3 runs to 14 residues. CDR1 and CDR2 from the germline V gene are SGHRS and YFSETQ. Trimming removed 0 bases at V and 2 bases at J, with 8 bases between. The entire variable domain, with the rest obtained from reference TRBV5-1 and TRBJ1-2, is as follows: KAGVTQTPRYLIKTRGQQVTLSCSPISGHRSVSWYQQTPGQGLQFLFEYFSETQRNKGNFPGRFSGRQFSNSRSEMNVSTLELGDSALYLCASSLDPRNYGYTFGSGTRLTVV.

This chain joins TRBV6-5 and TRBJ1-5; D is ambiguous. The CDR3 is made up of 13 amino acids. CDR1 and CDR2 (germline): MNHEY, SVGAGI. Trimming shortened V by 0 bases and J by 10 bases, and 10 bases separated the two germline ends. CDR3 region: CASSYSVSSPQHF. For the CDR3, the DNA is TGTGCCAGCAGTTACTCAGTGAGCTCACCCCAGCATTTT.

This clone was seen a single time. The chain has TRBV5-1 and TRBJ1-1; TRBD1 matches at 7 bases. Germline V gene sequence: CDR1 SGHRS, CDR2 YFSETQ. The CDR3 length is 16 residues. J lost 0 bases, V lost 5 bases, and 10 bases had no gene match. CDR3 sequence reads: CASRENRGVMNTEAFF. The CDR3 coding sequence is TGCGCCAGCAGGGAGAACAGGGGTGTAATGAACACTGAAGCTTTCTTT.

The CDR3 spells CASTEAAFSYEQYF. The CDR3 DNA follows: TGCGCCAGCACCGAGGCGGCTTTTTCCTACGAGCAGTACTTC. V is TRBV10-1 and J is TRBJ2-7, with D hard to call. CDR3 size: 14 residues. Germline lookup yields CDR1 WNHNN and CDR2 SYGVQD (reference sequence). Trimming removed 7 bases from V and 1 base from J, with 14 bases in between.

V and J are TRBV4-1 and TRBJ1-2; D may be TRBD1 (5 bases). The CDR3 spans 14 residues. V was cut by 0 bases and J by 8 bases, with 13 bases left in between. The germline gives CDR1 MGHRA, CDR2 YSYEKL. CDR3 in amino acids: CASSQDPGTLGYTF. CDR3 sequence (DNA): TGCGCCAGCAGCCAAGACCCCGGGACTCTGGGCTACACCTTC.

This clone appeared once. This chain uses TRBV7-2 with TRBJ2-7; tentatively, D is TRBD1 (5 bases). CDR1 and CDR2 from the germline V gene are SGHTA and FQGNSA. V lost 1 base, J lost 4 bases, and 17 bases lay in between. This CDR3 region has 16 residues. CDR3 in amino acids: CASSLGRGQQPYEQYF. CDR3 nucleotides: TGTGCCAGCAGCTTAGGTAGGGGTCAGCAACCTTACGAGCAGTACTTC. Combining the CDR3 with reference TRBV7-2 and TRBJ2-7 gives the whole variable domain GAGVSQSPSNKVTEKGKDVELRCDPISGHTALYWYRQSLGQGLEFLIYFQGNSAPDKSGLPSDRFSAERTGGSVSTLTIQRTQQEDSAVYLCASSLGRGQQPYEQYFGPGTRLTVT.

The chain carries TRBV7-3 and TRBJ2-1; D remains ambiguous. Germline V gene data show CDR1 as SGHTA and CDR2 as FQGTGA. The CDR3 length is 15 residues. Trimming took off 6 bases at V and 0 bases at J, with 12 bases between the two ends. In nucleotides, the CDR3 is TGTGCCAGCAGACAAAGTTCAGACTCCTACAATGAGCAGTTCTTC. Translated: CASRQSSDSYNEQFF.

J is TRBJ1-4 and V is TRBV27; unclear D gene. Germline CDR1 reads MNHEY; CDR2 reads SMNVEV (reference sequence). The CDR3 is 14 amino acids. V was shortened by 4 bases and J by 2 bases, with 8 bases between the two germline ends. Here the CDR3 reads CASSSYWTNEKLFF. For the CDR3, the DNA is TGTGCCAGCAGTTCCTACTGGACTAATGAAAAACTGTTTTTT.

The V and J genes are TRBV7-6 and TRBJ1-5, with D possibly being TRBD1 (6 bases). Looked up from germline, CDR1 is SGHVS and CDR2 is FNYEAQ. This CDR3 spans 15 amino acids. V was clipped by 1 base and J by 4 bases, with 11 bases between them. The CDR3 bases are TGTGCCAGCAGCTTAGGTCAGGGGCAGAATCAGCCCCAGCATTTT. Encoded protein: CASSLGQGQNQPQHF.